The following is a T cell receptor (beta chain) sequence with its context. V shed 5 bases and J shed 9 bases, with 12 bases lying between them. Germline CDR1 and CDR2: SGHKS and YYEKEE (reference sequence). This CDR3 has 13 residues. These data are taken from a study of OX40 agonist ivuxolimab in advanced cancers. Autoimmune disease history or systemic immunosuppression barred patients. Libraries were prepared by immunoSEQ multiplex PCR; TCRdb keeps only in-frame clonotypes and omits some of them. This table has fewer than 90,000 clones, approximately 81% appearing once. The sequencing used CD4+ or CD8+ T cells sorted from blood, collected in a trial of the OX40 agonist ivuxolimab. The chain uses TRBV5-5 and TRBJ1-6; D may be TRBD1 (5 bases). The receptor was isolated from an adult with an advanced solid tumor such as melanoma, head and neck, liver or kidney cancer. The CDR3 spells CASSRDPSSPLHF. CDR3 bases: TGTGCCAGCAGTCGGGACCCATCTTCACCCCTCCACTTT.